A single sample is the source of the 3 T cell receptor beta chains below, sequenced in a study of T-cell memory formation after mild COVID-19 (dated by TCRdb to the early 2020s). The library was generated by 5' RACE. Sequencing relied on an Illumina NovaSeq 6000. Clones were called with MiXCR by TCRdb after fastp trimmed the public reads at Q25, and only in-frame beta chains were retained. Rows with one shared CDR3 protein collapse into an entry with the most common genes and DNA. For this sample there are about 130,000 distinct CDR3 sequences; over 15% appear just once. The ten largest account for approximately 5.5% of the sample. Sequencing was done on a sample of PBMCs or a T cell subset sorted from them (not recorded which). The receptors derive from a man between 18 and 29 years old who had mild COVID-19 (a few samples of this study predate the infection). The sample titles of this study are shuffled in the database, so cell type and time point are left out; the donor was told from shared clones.

V usage is TRBV6-6 and J usage is TRBJ1-2; the match to TRBD1 covers 10 bases. Trimming removed 4 bases from V and 5 bases from J; junction bases left unmatched: 7. The length of the CDR3 is 15 residues. From germline, CDR1 is MNHNY and CDR2 SVGAGI (reference sequence). CDR3 DNA sequence: TGTGCCAGCAGTTCGGGACAGGGGAGGTGGTATGGCTACACCTTC. Its protein is CASSSGQGRWYGYTF.

This clonotype was counted a few times. The chain combines TRBV3-1 with TRBJ2-3; D not certain. Germline V CDR1 and CDR2: LGHDT, YNNKEL (reference sequence). V dropped 4 bases and J dropped 4 bases, with 9 bases sitting between them. There are 13 residues in the CDR3. CDR3 in DNA: TGTGCCAGCAGCCCCCCCGGCGCAGATACGCAGTATTTT. Its protein product is CASSPPGADTQYF.

This clonotype was detected many times. The chain carries TRBV5-1 and TRBJ2-1; D remains unclear. Trimming shortened V by 2 bases and J by 7 bases, and 13 bases separated the two germline ends. Germline-derived CDR1 and CDR2 are SGHRS and YFSETQ. The CDR3 covers 14 residues. CDR3 protein: CASSLRQAKNEQFF. The CDR3 DNA reads as TGCGCCAGCAGCTTACGGCAGGCCAAGAATGAGCAGTTCTTC.